The 26 T cell receptor beta chains reported below all come from one sample, sequenced in a study of T cell clonality in common variable immunodeficiency (dated by TCRdb to 2015 to 2017). Library generation was performed with the immunoSEQ multiplex PCR assay. TCRdb's version of the immuneACCESS table is confined to in-frame rearrangements and falls short of the full clone set. An unresolved V gene accounts for under half of the shortfall where checked; the remainder is of unknown origin. This sample contains approximately 57,000 clones, none of which is a singleton. Approximately 0.84% of the sample comes from the top ten. The sample taken for sequencing was peripheral blood mononuclear cells. The receptors derive from a person between 18 and 75 years old in good health.

This clone was recorded at least ten times. The DNA ends 3 residues before the CDR3 does, and the rest of the CDR3 is filled in from the germline J gene. This chain links TRBV10-3 with TRBJ2-3; maybe TRBD2 (6 bases). The CDR3 sequence is 12 residues long. V lost 10 bases and J lost 2, with 10 bases in between. The germline gives CDR1 ENHRY, CDR2 SYGVKD. The sequenced CDR3 bases are TGTGCCACCCGGGACTCCACAGATACG. Translating gives CATRDSTDT. The CDR3, in full, reads CATRDSTDTQYF.

This clone appeared many times. The CDR3 extends 3 residues past the end of the read, so its final part is completed from the germline J gene. The rearrangement uses TRBV7-9 and TRBJ2-7; the D gene is possibly TRBD2 (6 bases). With 5 bases removed from V and 3 bases from J, the gap between germline ends came to 11 bases. The CDR3 runs 13 residues. Germline V CDR1 and CDR2: SEHNR, FQNEAQ (reference sequence). CDR3 residues: CASSPGLLYEQYF. Incomplete CDR3 DNA: TGTGCCAGCAGCCCGGGACTCCTCTACGAG.

This clone was recorded at least ten times. The CDR3 is cut off 3 residues early in the read; its end comes from the germline J gene. The chain is built from TRBV28 and TRBJ1-5, with D unresolved. The ends were cut back, 7 bases at V and 3 bases at J, with 7 bases in the middle. The CDR3 is made up of 12 amino acids. The germline V gene encodes CDR1 MDHEN and CDR2 SYDVKM. The sequenced part of the CDR3 DNA is TGTGCCAGCAAGGCTTTCAATCAGCCC. Protein sequence: CASKAFNQP. The full CDR3 protein reads CASKAFNQPQHF.

This clone came up many times. The read comes to an end 3 residues before the CDR3 does, leaving the germline J gene to fill in the end. The V call is TRBV6-1, the J call TRBJ2-1; no reliable D call. The ends were cut back, 3 bases at V and 0 bases at J, with 3 bases in the middle. The CDR3 covers 13 residues. CDR1 MNHNS and CDR2 SASEGT come from the germline V gene. The CDR3 loop reads CASSDGSYNEQFF. The CDR3 DNA, read in part, is TGTGCCAGCAGTGACGGCTCCTACAATGAG.

This clone has a count of ten or more. The part of the CDR3 DNA that was read is TGTGCCAGCAGCTTTGAGTGGGGGGGCACTGAA. Its protein is CASSFEWGGTE. The full-length CDR3 reads as CASSFEWGGTEAFF. The V gene is TRBV7-2, the J gene TRBJ1-1; D might be TRBD1 (5 bases). The read halts 3 residues ahead of the CDR3 end, with the missing end drawn from the germline J gene. This CDR3 has 14 residues. V dropped 3 bases and J dropped 4 bases, with 12 bases sitting between them. Germline V gene data show CDR1 as SGHTA and CDR2 as FQGNSA.

This clone was picked up many times. The read finishes 3 residues shy of the CDR3 end, and the germline J gene is used to complete it. This sequence joins TRBV30 and TRBJ2-5; D unclear. Trimming cost V 8 bases and J 5 bases, with 12 bases left between them. This CDR3 is built from 11 residues. Germline loops: CDR1 GTSNPN, CDR2 SVGIG (reference sequence). Incomplete CDR3 DNA: TGTGCCCACGGATCTAGGGAGACC. Translated, it gives CAHGSRET. The CDR3 as a whole reads CAHGSRETQYF.

This clone was observed at least ten times. With the read ending 3 residues before the CDR3 end, the germline J gene is used to fill in that end. This sequence joins TRBV5-4 and TRBJ2-7, with 8 bases identical to TRBD2. CDR1 and CDR2 from the germline V gene are SGHNT and YYREEE (reference sequence). The CDR3 contains 15 residues. After removal of 1 base from V and 5 bases from J, the junction contained 8 bases not matched to a gene. This CDR3 is CASSLTSGSLHEQYF. Partial CDR3 DNA: TGTGCCAGCAGCTTGACGAGCGGGAGTCTCCACGAG.

There are a few counts of this clone. The read comes to an end 3 residues before the CDR3 does, leaving the germline J gene to fill in the end. This rearrangement joins TRBV2 to TRBJ1-5, with D hard to call. V lost 3 bases, J lost 6 bases, and 15 bases lay in between. The CDR3 sequence is 15 residues long. Per the germline V gene, CDR1 is SNHLY and CDR2 is FYNNEI. The CDR3 here is CASSETGPEIQPQHF. The CDR3 DNA, read in part, is TGTGCCAGCAGTGAGACGGGTCCCGAGATTCAGCCC.

This clone was counted ten times or more. The read finishes 3 residues shy of the CDR3 end, and the germline J gene is used to complete it. V gene TRBV6-2 or TRBV6-3 combines with J gene TRBJ2-1; either TRBD1 or TRBD2 may supply D (6 bases each). V gave up 10 bases and J gave up 2 bases, with 24 bases separating them. This CDR3 is built from 17 residues. Germline values: CDR1 MNHEY, CDR2 SVGEGT. The CDR3 loop reads CATRGTGRLVPYNEQFF. The part of the CDR3 DNA that was read is TGTGCCACCAGGGGAACAGGGAGGTTGGTACCCTACAATGAG.

This clone has at least ten counts. Read data end 3 residues before the CDR3 end; the end is taken from the germline J gene. The J gene is TRBJ1-1, the V gene TRBV5-1; maybe TRBD1 (5 bases). The germline V and J ends were trimmed by 0 bases and 4 bases, with 10 bases remaining between them. Germline V gene lookup returns CDR1 SGHRS and CDR2 YFSETQ. This CDR3 has 14 residues. This chain's CDR3 is CASSLAARVTEAFF. Incomplete CDR3 DNA: TGCGCCAGCAGCTTGGCCGCCAGGGTCACTGAA.

This clone was seen ten or more times. The read falls 3 residues short of the CDR3 end, and the missing part is taken from the germline J gene. The chain combines TRBV20-1 with TRBJ2-7, with 7 bases matching TRBD1. Unmatched junction bases numbered 2, after V lost 4 bases and J lost 2 bases. CDR1 and CDR2 (germline): DFQATT, SNEGSKA (reference sequence). The CDR3 loop spans 12 amino acids. CDR3 amino acids: CSATDRAYEQYF. The sequenced CDR3 bases are TGCAGTGCTACAGACAGGGCCTACGAG.

This clone was counted many times. The read halts 3 residues ahead of the CDR3 end, with the missing end drawn from the germline J gene. The chain has TRBV9 and TRBJ2-3; D perhaps matches TRBD1 (7 bases). The CDR3 covers 16 residues. CDR1 is SGDLS and CDR2 is YYNGEE in the germline V gene. The V gene lost 4 bases and the J gene lost 2 bases, with 17 bases spanning the gap. The sequenced CDR3 bases are TGTGCCAGCAGCCTCAGGGGGGACCTCCTCACAGATACG. The encoded protein is CASSLRGDLLTDT. The complete CDR3 protein is CASSLRGDLLTDTQYF.

Worth noting for this clone: Read data end 3 residues before the CDR3 end; the end is taken from the germline J gene. The chain uses TRBV6-1 and TRBJ1-2; 10 bases agree with TRBD1. Germline CDR1 reads MNHNS; CDR2 reads SASEGT. The CDR3 is made up of 15 amino acids. The CDR3 DNA, read in part, is TGTGCCAGCAGTGAATGGTACGGGACAGGGGCCCGT. Encoded protein: CASSEWYGTGAR. The entire CDR3 protein is CASSEWYGTGARYTF.

This clone has at least ten counts. The read halts 3 residues ahead of the CDR3 end, with the missing end drawn from the germline J gene. The chain employs TRBV20-1 and TRBJ1-2; 8 bases map to TRBD1. In germline, CDR1 is DFQATT, CDR2 SNEGSKA (reference sequence). With 4 bases clipped from V and 0 bases from J, the junction kept 10 bases outside the gene matches. This CDR3 is 16 amino acids long. CDR3 DNA, as far as it was read: TGCAGTGCTACCAGAATGTCAGGGGGCACTAACTATGGC. Its translation is CSATRMSGGTNYG. The CDR3 in full is CSATRMSGGTNYGYTF.

This clone was seen repeatedly, ten times or more. Coverage ceases 3 residues before the CDR3 finishes, and the germline J gene fills in the end. The V and J genes are TRBV7-2 and TRBJ1-2; D gene uncertain. Germline V gives CDR1 SGHTA, CDR2 FQGNSA. The CDR3 consists of 12 residues. Partial CDR3 DNA: TGTGCCAGCAGCTTGGTAGAATTGCGC. Translation: CASSLVELR. The CDR3 in full is CASSLVELRYTF.

This clone appeared a few times. The sequenced fragment ends 3 residues before the CDR3 boundary, so the rest is inferred from the germline J gene. The chain employs TRBV7-2 and TRBJ2-2, with 7 bases fitting TRBD1. Germline lookup yields CDR1 SGHTA and CDR2 FQGNSA. This CDR3 spans 14 amino acids. The CDR3 bases that were read are TGTGCCAGCAGCTTACGGGACAGAAGTGAAAAG. Protein sequence: CASSLRDRSEK. The CDR3 as a whole reads CASSLRDRSEKLFF.

This clone was detected ten times or more. The read gets to within 3 residues of the CDR3 end, and the germline J gene fills in the rest. The rearrangement joins TRBV5-1 to TRBJ1-1; the D is unclear. The CDR3 length is 13 residues. Germline loops: CDR1 SGHRS, CDR2 YFSETQ. V shed 1 base and J shed 0 bases, with 4 bases lying between them. CDR3 amino acids: CASSLLLNTEAFF. The CDR3 DNA, read in part, is TGCGCCAGCAGCTTGCTCCTGAACACTGAA. Full variable domain (remainder filled in from reference TRBV5-1 and TRBJ1-1): KAGVTQTPRYLIKTRGQQVTLSCSPISGHRSVSWYQQTPGQGLQFLFEYFSETQRNKGNFPGRFSGRQFSNSRSEMNVSTLELGDSALYLCASSLLLNTEAFFGQGTRLTVV.

This clone occurred many times. From the germline J gene comes the end of the CDR3, since the read stops 3 residues before it. The chain carries TRBV6-1 and TRBJ2-3, with D possibly matching TRBD2 (7 bases). The germline CDR1 and CDR2 sequences are MNHNS and SASEGT. The CDR3 has 13 residues. The CDR3 sequence is CASSETRGGTQYF. The DNA read from the CDR3 is TGTGCCAGCAGTGAAACGAGGGGGGGGACG.

The sample holds many counts of this clone. The DNA ends 3 residues before the CDR3 does, and the rest of the CDR3 is filled in from the germline J gene. J is TRBJ1-5 and V is TRBV19; D is undetermined. From germline, CDR1 is LNHDA and CDR2 SQIVND (reference sequence). V was clipped by 3 bases and J by 0 bases, with 12 bases between them. The CDR3 contains 16 residues. CDR3 bases read: TGTGCCAGTAGTATTCCGGCAGGAAATAGCAATCAGCCC. Protein sequence: CASSIPAGNSNQP. The whole CDR3 region reads CASSIPAGNSNQPQHF.

This clone was detected a few times. One end of the junction does not line up with germline, which may come from a read error. At the DNA level, this CDR3 is encoded by other sequences in the same sample as well. This CDR3 reads CASTANIVSGSGNTIYF. CDR3 DNA, as far as it was read: TGTGCCAGCACCGCGAACATCGTATCAGGTTCTGGAAACACG. V gene TRBV18 combines with J gene TRBJ1-3; D uncertain. The read finishes 3 residues shy of the CDR3 end, and the germline J gene is used to complete it. Germline CDR1 and CDR2: KGHSH and LQKENI. This CDR3 contains 17 residues.

In its sample, this clone was seen a few times. The read ends 3 residues early relative to the CDR3; the germline J gene fills the gap. The chain couples TRBV7-2 to TRBJ1-1; D perhaps matches TRBD1 (6 bases). This CDR3 is 15 amino acids long. Germline CDR1 SGHTA, CDR2 FQGNSA. The CDR3 bases that were read are TGTGCCAGCAGCTTAGCGTTGGACAGACAAGAGACA. Its translation: CASSLALDRQET. In full, the CDR3 is CASSLALDRQETAFF. Variable domain in full (rest from reference TRBV7-2 and TRBJ1-1): GAGVSQSPSNKVTEKGKDVELRCDPISGHTALYWYRQSLGQGLEFLIYFQGNSAPDKSGLPSDRFSAERTGGSVSTLTIQRTQQEDSAVYLCASSLALDRQETAFFGQGTRLTVV.

This clone came up many times. The sequenced part of the CDR3 DNA is TGCAGTGCTAGAGAGTCCCGGTCACCC. Encoded protein: CSARESRSP. Given in full, the CDR3 is CSARESRSPLHF. The rearrangement joins TRBV20-1 to TRBJ1-6; D is undetermined. With the read ending 3 residues before the CDR3 end, the germline J gene is used to fill in that end. With 0 bases removed from V and 10 bases from J, the gap between germline ends came to 7 bases. This CDR3 is built from 12 residues. Germline V lookup: CDR1 DFQATT, CDR2 SNEGSKA (reference sequence).

At least ten counts were recorded for this clone. The junction departs from the called germline gene at one end, perhaps through a read error. Read data end 3 residues before the CDR3 end; the end is taken from the germline J gene. The chain is built from TRBV4-2 and TRBJ1-5, with D possibly being TRBD1 (6 bases). The CDR3 sequence is 14 residues long. Germline-derived CDR1 and CDR2 are LGHNA and YNFKEQ. The sequenced part of the CDR3 DNA is TGCGCCAGCAGCCAAGATACAGGGCGGCCGCCC. Protein sequence: CASSQDTGRPP. The entire CDR3 sequence reads CASSQDTGRPPQHF.

This clone was observed at least ten times. The read finishes 3 residues shy of the CDR3 end, and the germline J gene is used to complete it. The V call is TRBV12-3 or TRBV12-4, the J call TRBJ2-3; 8 nucleotides match TRBD1. The CDR3 is made up of 15 amino acids. The ends lost 2 bases at V and 1 base at J; junction bases unmatched: 2. This CDR3 is CASSLQTGGTDTQYF. CDR3 DNA (partial): TGTGCCAGCAGTTTACAGACAGGGGGCACAGATACG.

This clone was seen many times. Read sequence stops 3 residues before the CDR3 end, and the germline J gene provides the missing end. The chain recombines TRBV6-2 or TRBV6-3 with TRBJ2-3, with D perhaps matching TRBD1 (5 bases). Per the germline V gene, CDR1 is MNHEY and CDR2 is SVGEGT. The CDR3 is 15 residues long. Trimming removed 4 bases at V and 2 bases at J, with 13 bases between. The CDR3: CASSFWGRVTDTQYF. The covered CDR3 bases are TGTGCCAGCAGTTTTTGGGGCAGGGTCACAGATACG.

The table lists this clone with many counts. The read stops 3 residues short of the end of the CDR3; the missing end is completed from the germline J gene. The chain is built from TRBV5-1 and TRBJ2-7; 7 bases line up with TRBD1. The V gene end was trimmed by 4 bases and the J gene end by 5 bases; junction bases not matched to a gene: 9. This CDR3 is 14 amino acids long. Germline loops: CDR1 SGHRS, CDR2 YFSETQ. The CDR3 here is CASSLGSGTDEQYF. The part of the CDR3 DNA that was read is TGCGCCAGCAGCCTTGGTTCCGGGACAGACGAG.